The next 30 T cell receptor beta chains were all read from a single sample in a study of Ad26.COV2.S vaccination and SARS-CoV-2 variants. Treatment specified: about 20 received Ad26.COV2.S at low or high dose, single or two shots; roughly five received placebo; per-sample allocation not given. The study sampled participants on day 63 after the first vaccine or placebo injection. Profiling relied on immunoSEQ multiplex PCR, and the TCRdb table lists in-frame clones only, not all of them. Here the sample spans hundreds of thousands of clones, around 90% being singletons. The source material was peripheral blood, sampled in a trial of Ad26.COV2.S vaccine versus placebo. Receptor source: a person aged 18-60 years who received the Ad26.COV2.S COVID-19 vaccine or a placebo.

This clone was picked up a small number of times. The CDR3 DNA follows: TGTGCCAGCAGCGTAGAACCCTCCGGGAGCTCCTATAATTCACCCCTCCACTTT. Translated, it gives CASSVEPSGSSYNSPLHF. The chain uses TRBV9 and TRBJ1-6; no clear D gene. Looked up from germline, CDR1 is SGDLS and CDR2 is YYNGEE. Trimming removed 0 bases at V and 0 bases at J, with 13 bases between. CDR3 length: 18 amino acids.

V and J are TRBV7-9 and TRBJ2-3; the D gene is possibly TRBD2 (5 bases). Trimming pared 5 bases from V and 2 bases from J, leaving 11 bases between. The CDR3 spans 14 residues. CDR1 is SEHNR and CDR2 is FQNEAQ in the germline V gene (reference sequence). CDR3: CASSRAGVTDTQYF. CDR3 nucleotide sequence: TGTGCCAGCAGCCGGGCGGGTGTCACAGATACGCAGTATTTT.

V usage is TRBV6-2 or TRBV6-3 and J usage is TRBJ1-5, with D possibly being TRBD1 (6 bases). V was clipped by 2 bases and J by 4 bases, with 15 bases between them. Germline V gene sequence: CDR1 MNHEY, CDR2 SVGEGT. CDR3 size: 16 residues. DNA of the CDR3: TGTGCCAGCAGTTACCTTGGCAGGGGAAAAAATCAGCCCCAGCATTTT. Its translation: CASSYLGRGKNQPQHF.

The rearrangement joins TRBV7-9 to TRBJ1-2, with D possibly TRBD1 on 5 matching bases. Germline CDR1 reads SEHNR; CDR2 reads FQNEAQ (reference sequence). The germline V and J ends were trimmed by 4 bases and 5 bases, with 14 bases remaining between them. This CDR3 comprises 14 residues. The CDR3 bases are TGTGCCAGCAGCTCCCTGGACATTCGTTATGGCTACACCTTC. Translated: CASSSLDIRYGYTF.

The chain is built from TRBV7-2 and TRBJ2-1; 11 bases are a match to TRBD2. This CDR3 is built from 15 residues. Germline V gene data show CDR1 as SGHTA and CDR2 as FQGNSA. Trimming took 0 bases from V and 6 from J; bases not matched to a gene: 1. CDR3 nucleotide sequence: TGTGCCAGCAGCTTAGCCGGACTAGCGGGCAATGAGCAGTTCTTC. Translating gives CASSLAGLAGNEQFF.

This sequence joins TRBV5-1 and TRBJ2-2, with 7 bases matching TRBD1. Germline trimming cut 6 bases from V and 5 bases from J; bases unmatched to any gene: 10. The germline V gene has CDR1 SGHRS and CDR2 YFSETQ. The CDR3 has 15 amino acids. The DNA for the CDR3 is TGCGCCAGCAACTTTGCCACAGGGGAGACCGGGGAGCTGTTTTTT. It yields the protein CASNFATGETGELFF.

This chain joins TRBV6-2 or TRBV6-3 and TRBJ2-7; D might be TRBD1 (6 bases). CDR1 and CDR2 from the germline V gene are MNHEY and SVGEGT. V dropped 2 bases and J dropped 1 base, with 6 bases sitting between them. This CDR3 has 13 amino acids. CDR3 sequence reads: CASSYTGSYEQYF. In nucleotides, the CDR3 is TGTGCCAGCAGTTACACAGGGTCCTACGAGCAGTACTTC.

The CDR3 spells CAWSIAGAGTQYF. In DNA, the CDR3 is TGTGCCTGGAGTATCGCTGGTGCAGGTACGCAGTATTTT. This rearrangement joins TRBV30 to TRBJ2-3; D uncertain. CDR3 length: 13 residues. Germline V gene data show CDR1 as GTSNPN and CDR2 as SVGIG (reference sequence). Trimming took off 2 bases at V and 8 bases at J, with 14 bases between the two ends.

This chain links TRBV3-1 (or the pseudogene TRBV3-2) with TRBJ2-3; TRBD2 is a possible D gene (5 bases). CDR1 is LGHDT and CDR2 is YNNKEL in the germline V gene (reference sequence). Trimming took 0 bases from V and 2 from J, leaving 15 bases between them. The CDR3 sequence is 17 residues long. The CDR3 protein is CASSQDKLEDYTDTQYF. CDR3 nucleotides: TGTGCCAGCAGCCAAGATAAGCTGGAGGATTACACAGATACGCAGTATTTT.

The chain joins TRBV6-5 to TRBJ2-2; perhaps TRBD2 as D (5 bases). From germline, CDR1 is MNHEY and CDR2 SVGAGI. The CDR3 runs 14 residues. The V end was cut by 8 bases, the J end by 4 bases, with 14 bases between. The CDR3 DNA follows: TGTGCCAGCCACGAGGGTTTCAGCACCGGGGAGCTGTTTTTT. The encoded protein is CASHEGFSTGELFF.

The V gene is TRBV11-3, the J gene TRBJ1-1, with a possible D match to TRBD1 (5 bases). The CDR3 runs 13 residues. Germline loops: CDR1 SGHNT, CDR2 YENEEA. The V end lost 5 bases, the J end lost 8 bases, and 15 bases lay between the germline ends. CDR3 residues: CASSRTGIGEAFF. In nucleotides, the CDR3 is TGTGCCAGCAGCCGTACAGGAATAGGGGAAGCTTTCTTT.

The chain recombines TRBV5-1 with TRBJ1-2; 9 bases are a match to TRBD1. This CDR3 has 14 amino acids. Germline V gives CDR1 SGHRS, CDR2 YFSETQ. With V trimmed by 5 bases and J by 8 bases, 10 bases remained unmatched. The CDR3 bases are TGCGCCAGCAGTTATGACAGGGGGATTTTAGGCTACACCTTC. Translation: CASSYDRGILGYTF.

J is TRBJ2-7 and V is TRBV5-1; D perhaps matches TRBD1 (6 bases). The CDR3 has 14 residues. V lost 2 bases, J lost 0 bases, and 9 bases lay in between. Germline lookup yields CDR1 SGHRS and CDR2 YFSETQ. CDR3 nucleotides: TGCGCCAGCAGCTTTGACAGGATCTCCTACGAGCAGTACTTC. Protein: CASSFDRISYEQYF.

J is TRBJ2-3 and V is TRBV30; D unclear. The length of the CDR3 is 12 residues. CDR1 GTSNPN and CDR2 SVGIG come from the germline V gene (reference sequence). Trimming took 0 bases from V and 0 from J, leaving 1 base between them. The CDR3 here is CAWSVSTDTQYF. CDR3 DNA: TGTGCCTGGAGTGTTAGCACAGATACGCAGTATTTT.

The gene calls are TRBV6-5 and TRBJ1-1; D might be TRBD1 (5 bases). The CDR3 is 14 residues long. Trimming removed 3 bases from V and 2 bases from J, with 10 bases in between. CDR1 MNHEY and CDR2 SVGAGI come from the germline V gene. DNA of the CDR3: TGTGCCAGCAGTTATATGGGGCTAAACACTGAAGCTTTCTTT. The encoded protein is CASSYMGLNTEAFF.

CDR3 nucleotide sequence: TGTGCCAGCAGCGCCGTTGGGGGTGTCACTGAAGCTTTCTTT. Its protein is CASSAVGGVTEAFF. The genes are TRBV11-2 and TRBJ1-1, with D possibly matching TRBD1 (5 bases). V gave up 5 bases and J gave up 4 bases, with 14 bases separating them. The germline gives CDR1 SGHAT, CDR2 FQNNGV. This CDR3 region has 14 residues.

This chain connects TRBV3-1 (or the pseudogene TRBV3-2) to TRBJ1-5, with a possible D match to TRBD1 (6 bases). The germline gives CDR1 LGHDT, CDR2 YNNKEL (reference sequence). The length of the CDR3 is 15 residues. V dropped 3 bases and J dropped 7 bases, with 16 bases sitting between them. CDR3 protein: CASSQGYRVPQPQHF. The CDR3 DNA sequence: TGTGCCAGCAGCCAGGGTTACAGGGTGCCGCAGCCCCAGCATTTT.

CDR3 loop: CASSLGVGISNQPQHF. As DNA, the CDR3 is TGTGCCAGCAGCTTAGGGGTTGGCATTAGCAATCAGCCCCAGCATTTT. This rearrangement joins TRBV7-9 to TRBJ1-5; no definite D call. CDR3 length equals 16 residues. V dropped 1 base and J dropped 0 bases, with 10 bases sitting between them. Germline V gene data show CDR1 as SEHNR and CDR2 as FQNEAQ (reference sequence).

The chain employs TRBV29-1 and TRBJ1-2; no definite D call. The CDR3 loop spans 13 amino acids. With 4 bases removed from V and 0 bases from J, the gap between germline ends came to 9 bases. CDR1 SQVTM and CDR2 ANQGSEA come from the germline V gene. The CDR3 reads CSVGGGTNYGYTF. CDR3 nucleotide sequence: TGCAGCGTTGGAGGAGGAACTAACTATGGCTACACCTTC.

The rearrangement joins TRBV7-8 to TRBJ1-5; D gene unclear. The germline V gene has CDR1 SGHVS and CDR2 FQNEAQ. CDR3 length equals 15 residues. V was trimmed by 5 bases and J by 8 bases, leaving 19 bases between them. CDR3: CASSVGPLSREPQHF. For the CDR3, the DNA is TGTGCCAGCAGCGTAGGACCACTCTCTAGGGAGCCCCAGCATTTT.

The chain links TRBV7-9 to TRBJ2-7, with D tentatively TRBD1 (5 bases). The germline V gene has CDR1 SEHNR and CDR2 FQNEAQ (reference sequence). V shed 5 bases and J shed 3 bases, with 11 bases lying between them. CDR3 length: 13 amino acids. The CDR3 loop is CASSQRQFYEQYF. The DNA for the CDR3 is TGTGCCAGCAGCCAACGACAGTTCTACGAGCAGTACTTC.

This chain joins TRBV7-8 and TRBJ1-1, with 7 bases matching TRBD1. Trimming took 5 bases from V and 2 from J; bases not matched to a gene: 11. The length of the CDR3 is 16 residues. CDR1 and CDR2 from the germline V gene are SGHVS and FQNEAQ. The CDR3: CASSIRGGQTNTEAFF. CDR3 coding DNA: TGTGCCAGCAGCATTAGAGGGGGACAGACTAACACTGAAGCTTTCTTT.

V gene TRBV2 combines with J gene TRBJ1-1; no clear D gene. CDR1 and CDR2 (germline): SNHLY, FYNNEI. Between the trimmed V and J ends, which lost 7 bases and 0 bases, there was a span of 15 bases. This CDR3 region has 15 residues. The CDR3 nucleotides are TGTGCCAGCAATCAATATCGCTTGGTGAACACTGAAGCTTTCTTT. Protein: CASNQYRLVNTEAFF.

As DNA, the CDR3 is TGCGCCAGCAGCCAAGATGGATGGGGGGGAGGAAACACCATATATTTT. It is translated as CASSQDGWGGGNTIYF. The V gene is TRBV4-3, the J gene TRBJ1-3, with D possibly being TRBD1 (5 bases). Trimming took 0 bases from V and 4 from J, leaving 13 bases between them. The germline CDR1 and CDR2 sequences are LGHNA and YSLEER. The CDR3 loop spans 16 amino acids.

The chain has TRBV7-9 and TRBJ2-5; D is uncertain. Germline CDR1 SEHNR, CDR2 FQNEAQ (reference sequence). CDR3 length: 14 amino acids. The V and J ends lost 5 bases and 5 bases respectively, with 15 bases between them. The CDR3 here is CASSPLRVGETQYF. CDR3 bases: TGTGCCAGCAGCCCCCTCCGGGTTGGGGAGACCCAGTACTTC.

The chain recombines TRBV6-2 or TRBV6-3 with TRBJ2-3; 13 nucleotides align to TRBD2. This CDR3 contains 20 residues. From germline, CDR1 is MNHEY and CDR2 SVGEGT. Trimming cost V 4 bases and J 0 bases; bases outside gene matches: 13. CDR3 residues: CASSFSTSGGQFPSTDTQYF. CDR3 nucleotide sequence: TGTGCCAGCAGTTTCTCGACTAGCGGGGGGCAGTTTCCTAGCACAGATACGCAGTATTTT.

The rearrangement uses TRBV29-1 and TRBJ2-1, with D possibly matching TRBD2 (7 bases). This CDR3 is 17 amino acids long. Germline lookup yields CDR1 SQVTM and CDR2 ANQGSEA. Trimming took 3 bases from V and 0 from J, leaving 18 bases between them. The CDR3 DNA reads TGCAGCGTTGAGAATCCGGCGGGGGCCCTCTCCTACAATGAGCAGTTCTTC. It encodes CSVENPAGALSYNEQFF.

Only a few counts were recorded for this clone. The genes are TRBV11-2 and TRBJ2-5, with 12 bases lining up with TRBD2. The V gene's germline CDR1 is SGHAT and CDR2 FQNNGV. This CDR3 has 15 amino acids. V trimming: 3 bases; J trimming: 5 bases; junction bases outside the gene matches: 4. The chain's CDR3 is CASSLASGGAETQYF. In DNA form, the CDR3 reads TGTGCCAGCAGCTTGGCTAGCGGGGGGGCTGAGACCCAGTACTTC.

The CDR3 region is CASTLDLLGYGYTF. Written as DNA, the CDR3 is TGTGCCAGCACACTAGACCTTCTTGGTTATGGCTACACCTTC. The chain has TRBV7-9 and TRBJ1-2; no clear D. The CDR3 loop spans 14 amino acids. Germline values: CDR1 SEHNR, CDR2 FQNEAQ (reference sequence). V lost 7 bases and J lost 5, with 17 bases in between.

This chain uses TRBV5-5 with TRBJ2-1, with D hard to call. CDR1 SGHKS and CDR2 YYEKEE come from the germline V gene (reference sequence). The CDR3 contains 13 residues. Trimming left V 3 bases short and J 7 bases short, with 11 bases between. The CDR3 protein is CASSSENRNEQFF. The CDR3 DNA follows: TGTGCCAGCAGCTCAGAAAATAGGAATGAGCAGTTCTTC.